Sequencing of this T cell receptor beta chain was carried out in a study of T-cell memory formation after mild COVID-19. Study context: TCR clusters were mostly confined to one donor each. Study-level results: The pre-infection memory compartment contained some responding clones, suggesting cross-reactive memory joined. For contracting clones, CD4+ ones sat mainly in CM and EM, CD8+ in EMRA.

The CDR3 has 16 amino acids. The V end was cut by 7 bases, the J end by 6 bases, with 20 bases between. The germline V gene encodes CDR1 SGHKS and CDR2 YYEKEE (reference sequence). This clonotype turned up a few times. What it recognizes is unknown. Constant-segment primers served in 5'RACE that generated TCR alpha and TCR beta cDNA libraries bearing sample barcodes and UMIs. MiXCR was run by TCRdb on the 5' RACE reads, yielding one entry per CDR3 protein. The table shows approximately 340,000 distinct CDR3 sequences, with roughly 15% occurring only once. The sequencing input was PBMCs or a T cell subset sorted from them (not recorded which). This TCR was sampled from a young man who had mild COVID-19 (a few samples of this study predate the infection). Cell type and time point are not known. This chain links TRBV5-5 with TRBJ1-6; maybe TRBD1 (6 bases). This chain's CDR3 is CASARYPGASNSPLHF. The CDR3 region has the DNA TGTGCCAGCGCTCGATATCCGGGGGCGTCTAATTCACCCCTCCACTTT.